This T cell receptor beta chain derives from a study of identical twins. TCRdb fed the 5' RACE reads into MiXCR, producing one record per CDR3 protein. The data contain 200,000 to 250,000 distinct CDR3 sequences, 5.5% to 7% of them singletons. Note on this clonotype: With a much larger clone just one base away, this may be a read error.

The same sample was also used in a study of yellow fever vaccine responses in identical twins.

The sample taken for sequencing was memory (CD45RO+) T cells sorted from blood. This clonotype was obtained from a woman in her late teens or twenties in good health.

The CDR3 spells CASSQSVASGSYNEQFF. CDR3 nucleotide sequence: TGTGCCAGCTCACAATCAGTGGCCTCCGGCTCCTACAATGAGCAGTTCTTC. This chain connects TRBV18 to TRBJ2-1, with unresolved D. Germline V gives CDR1 KGHSH, CDR2 LQKENI. Trimming removed 4 bases at V and 0 bases at J, with 16 bases between. This CDR3 is built from 17 residues.